These 16 T cell receptor beta chains originate from one sample sequenced in a study of blood T cell repertoires in COVID-19. TCRdb's table, derived via immunoSEQ multiplex PCR, lists solely in-frame clones and lacks some. This table holds about 140,000 clones, more than 80% found once. The sequencing sample was made of peripheral blood. The receptor set was obtained from a woman of 80 years or more in a cohort sampled during active or convalescent COVID-19.

This clone occurred a few times. This chain uses TRBV6-5 with TRBJ1-2, with a weak D call TRBD1 (6 bases). CDR1 and CDR2 from the germline V gene are MNHEY and SVGAGI. Trimming stripped 5 bases from V and 7 bases from J, with 20 bases between. There are 15 residues in the CDR3. Here the CDR3 DNA reads TGTGCCAGCAGTACGACGGGTTATGGGGGCGGTGGCTACACCTTC. It encodes CASSTTGYGGGGYTF.

The chain couples TRBV5-1 to TRBJ2-3; 7 bases are shared with TRBD2. J was trimmed by 6 bases and V by 5 bases; bases with no gene match: 6. From germline, CDR1 is SGHRS and CDR2 YFSETQ. This CDR3 comprises 13 residues. The DNA for the CDR3 is TGCGCCAGCAGGTGGGAGGGCATGGATACGCAGTATTTT. Amino acids: CASRWEGMDTQYF.

V usage is TRBV6-1 and J usage is TRBJ1-4; the match to TRBD1 covers 10 bases. The V gene end was trimmed by 2 bases and the J gene end by 7 bases; junction bases not matched to a gene: 4. The germline gives CDR1 MNHNS, CDR2 SASEGT. The CDR3 totals 15 residues. CDR3 sequence reads: CASSEYWTGGEKLFF. The CDR3 bases are TGTGCCAGCAGTGAATATTGGACAGGGGGTGAAAAACTGTTTTTT.

The rearrangement uses TRBV9 and TRBJ1-2; 7 nucleotides line up with TRBD1. Trimming took 4 bases from V and 5 from J; bases not matched to a gene: 5. The CDR3 loop spans 13 amino acids. Germline-derived CDR1 and CDR2 are SGDLS and YYNGEE. The CDR3 loop is CASSPGQIYGYTF. The CDR3 nucleotides read TGTGCCAGCAGCCCGGGACAGATATATGGCTACACCTTC. The full variable domain, in which reference TRBV9 and TRBJ1-2 provide the parts outside the CDR3, is DSGVTQTPKHLITATGQRVTLRCSPRSGDLSVYWYQQSLDQGLQFLIQYYNGEERAKGNILERFSAQQFPDLHSELNLSSLELGDSALYFCASSPGQIYGYTFGSGTRLTVV.

This chain connects TRBV19 to TRBJ1-5; D is undetermined. There are 14 residues in the CDR3. Between the trimmed V and J ends, which lost 8 bases and 0 bases, there was a span of 11 bases. CDR1 is LNHDA, CDR2 SQIVND, per germline (reference sequence). CDR3 loop: CASSGFVSNQPQHF. Written as DNA, the CDR3 is TGTGCCAGTTCCGGGTTTGTTAGCAATCAGCCCCAGCATTTT.

This chain uses TRBV7-6 with TRBJ1-5; 10 bases map to TRBD1. CDR1 is SGHVS and CDR2 is FNYEAQ in the germline V gene. The CDR3 extends over 16 amino acids. V lost 5 bases, J lost 4 bases, and 8 bases stayed unmatched. The CDR3 region has the DNA TGTGCCAGCAGCCCGCGGCCGGGACAGGGGAATCAGCCCCAGCATTTT. This translates into CASSPRPGQGNQPQHF.

The V gene is TRBV19, the J gene TRBJ2-5, with TRBD1 matching 9 bases. Trimming cost V 6 bases and J 2 bases; bases outside gene matches: 4. The germline V gene has CDR1 LNHDA and CDR2 SQIVND (reference sequence). The CDR3 has 14 amino acids. The chain's CDR3 is CASRRTGEQETQYF. Written as DNA, the CDR3 is TGTGCCAGTAGGAGGACAGGGGAACAAGAGACCCAGTACTTC.

This rearrangement joins TRBV5-6 to TRBJ1-2; 9 bases map to TRBD1. With 3 bases clipped from V and 4 bases from J, the junction kept 4 bases outside the gene matches. Per germline, CDR1 SGHDT and CDR2 YYEEEE. The CDR3 length is 14 residues. The CDR3 spells CASSWGTGLYGYTF. DNA for the CDR3: TGTGCCAGCAGCTGGGGGACAGGGCTCTATGGCTACACCTTC. Full variable domain (missing parts from reference TRBV5-6 and TRBJ1-2): DAGVTQSPTHLIKTRGQQVTLRCSPKSGHDTVSWYQQALGQGPQFIFQYYEEEERQRGNFPDRFSGHQFPNYSSELNVNALLLGDSALYLCASSWGTGLYGYTFGSGTRLTVV.

The J gene is TRBJ1-6, the V gene TRBV2, with 9 bases identical to TRBD1. The CDR3 loop spans 15 amino acids. V lost 2 bases, J lost 10 bases, and 6 bases stayed unmatched. Germline loops: CDR1 SNHLY, CDR2 FYNNEI. CDR3 bases: TGTGCCAGCAGTGAAATAGGGACAGGGTTATCACCCCTCCACTTT. Residues: CASSEIGTGLSPLHF. The full variable domain, with the rest looked up from reference TRBV2 and TRBJ1-6, is EPEVTQTPSHQVTQMGQEVILRCVPISNHLYFYWYRQILGQKVEFLVSFYNNEISEKSEIFDDQFSVERPDGSNFTLKIRSTKLEDSAMYFCASSEIGTGLSPLHFGNGTRLTVT.

V usage is TRBV9 and J usage is TRBJ2-4; TRBD1 aligns across 11 bases. V gave up 4 bases and J gave up 7 bases; unmatched junction bases: 19. Germline V gene lookup returns CDR1 SGDLS and CDR2 YYNGEE. The CDR3 covers 19 residues. The CDR3 protein is CASSTNTKPDRGLVNIQYF. As DNA, the CDR3 is TGTGCCAGCAGCACCAATACCAAACCGGACAGGGGGCTCGTGAACATTCAGTACTTC.

The gene calls are TRBV5-1 and TRBJ2-2; weak D call: TRBD1 (7 bases). V was pared by 4 bases and J by 2 bases, with 12 bases between. Germline assignment: CDR1 SGHRS and CDR2 YFSETQ. This CDR3 region has 15 residues. The DNA of the CDR3 is TGCGCCAGCAGCCGCGGGGACAGTAACACCGGGGAGCTGTTTTTT. This sequence encodes CASSRGDSNTGELFF.

The chain has TRBV6-5 and TRBJ2-3, with TRBD2 as a possible D gene (5 bases). Germline V gives CDR1 MNHEY, CDR2 SVGAGI. Trimming cost V 6 bases and J 1 base, with 14 bases left between them. CDR3 length: 15 residues. As DNA, the CDR3 is TGTGCCAGCAGGAGCGAGGACTGGCGCACAGATACGCAGTATTTT. As protein: CASRSEDWRTDTQYF.

The V and J genes are TRBV7-3 and TRBJ2-3, with 12 bases that match TRBD2. The ends lost 5 bases at V and 2 bases at J; junction bases unmatched: 5. The germline V gene has CDR1 SGHTA and CDR2 FQGTGA. The CDR3 covers 16 residues. CDR3: CASSLRLAGDTDTQYF. In nucleotides, the CDR3 is TGTGCCAGCAGCCTCAGACTAGCGGGGGACACAGATACGCAGTATTTT.

The chain uses TRBV3-1 (or the pseudogene TRBV3-2) and TRBJ1-2; weak D call: TRBD1 (6 bases). Deletions cut 4 bases from V and 8 bases from J, with 8 bases between. CDR3 size: 11 residues. CDR1 and CDR2 (germline): LGHDT, YNNKEL (reference sequence). The CDR3 protein is CASSRTGGYTF. DNA of the CDR3: TGTGCCAGCAGCCGTACAGGGGGCTACACCTTC.

V is TRBV5-4 and J is TRBJ2-3; possible D gene TRBD2, 7 bases. Germline-derived CDR1 and CDR2 are SGHNT and YYREEE (reference sequence). Trimming took 3 bases from V and 5 from J, leaving 16 bases between them. CDR3 length: 15 residues. Here the CDR3 DNA reads TGTGCCAGCAGCTCCCTTTGGGGGGGCCAAGATACGCAGTATTTT. Protein sequence: CASSSLWGGQDTQYF.

J is TRBJ2-2 and V is TRBV28, with D possibly being TRBD1 (6 bases). CDR3 length equals 17 residues. The V gene lost 6 bases and the J gene lost 4 bases, with 21 bases spanning the gap. Germline CDR1 reads MDHEN; CDR2 reads SYDVKM. The CDR3 coding sequence is TGTGCCAGCAGCCCCACGATGACTGGGGGCACCACCGGGGAGCTGTTTTTT. This gives the protein CASSPTMTGGTTGELFF.